Below, 6 T cell receptor beta chains from the same sample are listed, as sequenced in a study of blood T cell repertoires in COVID-19. Generated by immunoSEQ multiplex PCR, the TCRdb table keeps only in-frame clones and is missing some. The sample yields roughly 100,000 clones, about 80% seen once. The sample taken for sequencing was peripheral blood. The receptors stem from a human donor in a cohort sampled during active COVID-19.

This chain links TRBV5-1 with TRBJ2-2; 9 nucleotides align to TRBD1. CDR1 and CDR2 (germline): SGHRS, YFSETQ. The CDR3 contains 16 residues. Germline trimming cut 2 bases from V and 2 bases from J; bases unmatched to any gene: 4. The CDR3 DNA is TGCGCCAGCAGCTTAGCGGGACAGGGCAACACCGGGGAGCTGTTTTTT. Translating it yields CASSLAGQGNTGELFF.

This chain links TRBV15 with TRBJ2-1, with 9 bases aligning to TRBD1. Germline CDR1 reads LNHNV; CDR2 reads YYDKDF (reference sequence). This CDR3 region has 19 residues. V shed 2 bases, J shed 3 bases, and the junction held 14 bases outside the gene matches. The CDR3 spells CATSRSPSADRGLYNEQFF. The CDR3 DNA follows: TGTGCCACCAGCAGATCGCCTTCCGCGGACAGGGGTCTCTACAATGAGCAGTTCTTC.

This chain connects TRBV7-2 to TRBJ2-3, with TRBD2 matching over 12 bases. Germline V gene sequence: CDR1 SGHTA, CDR2 FQGNSA. Trimming at V came to 4 bases and at J to 5 bases, leaving 13 bases not matched to a gene. This CDR3 is 18 amino acids long. CDR3 loop: CASSSFTLAGGPRDTQYF. The DNA of the CDR3 is TGTGCCAGCAGCTCCTTCACCCTAGCGGGGGGGCCGCGAGATACGCAGTATTTT.

The rearrangement joins TRBV7-6 to TRBJ2-3; D may be TRBD2 (5 bases). Germline V CDR1 and CDR2: SGHVS, FNYEAQ. The V and J ends lost 5 bases and 2 bases respectively, with 17 bases between them. This CDR3 comprises 16 residues. The CDR3 DNA sequence: TGTGCCAGCAGCCCCAACGGGGTTCTGTCCACAGATACGCAGTATTTT. It translates to CASSPNGVLSTDTQYF.

This chain connects TRBV24-1 to TRBJ1-4, with TRBD1 as a possible D gene (6 bases). Per the germline V gene, CDR1 is KGHDR and CDR2 is SFDVKD. The CDR3 extends over 15 amino acids. Trimming removed 6 bases at V and 3 bases at J, with 13 bases between. The CDR3 is CATSSTGPPNEKLFF. CDR3 nucleotides: TGTGCCACCAGTTCAACAGGGCCGCCTAATGAAAAACTGTTTTTT.

The V call is TRBV7-2, the J call TRBJ2-3, with a weak D call TRBD2 (5 bases). The CDR3 is 14 residues long. V was cut by 1 base and J by 0 bases, with 5 bases left in between. In germline, CDR1 is SGHTA, CDR2 FQGNSA. CDR3 sequence: CASSLGTSTDTQYF. CDR3 bases: TGTGCCAGCAGCTTAGGGACTAGCACAGATACGCAGTATTTT.